These 10 T cell receptor beta chains came from one sample sequenced in a study of control samples from healthy donors and cancer patients. TCRdb keeps only in-frame clones here, not all; method: immunoSEQ multiplex PCR. The table lists about 150,000 clones, 85% to 95% of them singletons. Sequenced: blood. The receptors originated from a man aged 50 or older in good health.

The chain couples TRBV5-1 to TRBJ2-1; D possibly corresponds to TRBD2 (6 bases). V shed 7 bases and J shed 4 bases, with 18 bases lying between them. CDR1 is SGHRS, CDR2 YFSETQ, per germline. This CDR3 is 15 amino acids long. The CDR3 nucleotides read TGCGCCAGCTCGAGGGCGGGAAATTCATACAATGAGCAGTTCTTC. Translation gives CASSRAGNSYNEQFF.

This clone was detected only once. The rearrangement links TRBV5-1 to TRBJ2-1, with D perhaps TRBD1 or TRBD2 (6 bases each). Per the germline V gene, CDR1 is SGHRS and CDR2 is YFSETQ. This CDR3 comprises 15 residues. Between the trimmed V and J ends, which lost 2 bases and 5 bases, there was a span of 14 bases. CDR3 sequence: CASSLGGTNHNEQFF. The CDR3 nucleotides read TGCGCCAGCAGCTTAGGGGGGACCAACCACAATGAGCAGTTCTTC.

The CDR3 region has the DNA TGTGCCTCCGGGGGGGGCCGGGACTCTCTCCACGAGCAGTACTTC. Translated, it gives CASGGGRDSLHEQYF. This sequence joins TRBV28 and TRBJ2-7; 8 nucleotides match TRBD2. CDR1 and CDR2 (germline): MDHEN, SYDVKM. Trimming at V came to 11 bases and at J to 5 bases, leaving 17 bases not matched to a gene. CDR3 length equals 15 residues.

The chain carries TRBV7-2 and TRBJ2-5, with D possibly matching TRBD2 (7 bases). The CDR3 is 16 residues long. In germline, CDR1 is SGHTA, CDR2 FQGNSA. Trimming took 5 bases from V and 2 from J, leaving 18 bases between them. In DNA form, the CDR3 reads TGTGCCAGCAGCCTTGGCGGGGGCGGAGGACAAGAGACCCAGTACTTC. It encodes CASSLGGGGGQETQYF.

There are a few counts of this clone. The rearrangement uses TRBV7-2 and TRBJ2-3; no reliable D call. The CDR3 spans 15 residues. Germline-derived CDR1 and CDR2 are SGHTA and FQGNSA. Trimming removed 4 bases from V and 0 bases from J, with 11 bases in between. The CDR3 nucleotides are TGTGCCAGCAGCTCCCAGGCATCGAGCACAGATACGCAGTATTTT. Its protein product is CASSSQASSTDTQYF.

This clone appeared once. The CDR3 DNA sequence: TGTGCCAGCAGTGACTCGCTGCCCACTTCACCCCTCCACTTT. It is translated as CASSDSLPTSPLHF. The chain recombines TRBV6-4 with TRBJ1-6; D remains ambiguous. Germline V lookup: CDR1 MRHNA, CDR2 SNTAGT. Trimming left V 0 bases short and J 9 bases short, with 9 bases between. The CDR3 is 14 residues long.

V is TRBV6-5 and J is TRBJ1-1, with TRBD1 matching 8 bases. The germline gives CDR1 MNHEY, CDR2 SVGAGI. The CDR3 has 16 residues. The V gene end was trimmed by 2 bases and the J gene end by 4 bases; junction bases not matched to a gene: 9. The CDR3 is CASSYKTGARVTEAFF. In nucleotides, the CDR3 is TGTGCCAGCAGTTACAAGACAGGGGCGCGGGTCACTGAAGCTTTCTTT.

The chain couples TRBV3-1 (or the pseudogene TRBV3-2) to TRBJ2-3; TRBD1 agrees at 8 bases. With V trimmed by 3 bases and J by 0 bases, 11 bases remained unmatched. CDR1 and CDR2 from the germline V gene are LGHDT and YNNKEL (reference sequence). This CDR3 spans 18 amino acids. CDR3 protein: CASSQTSGTGPSTDTQYF. The CDR3 nucleotides are TGTGCCAGCAGCCAGACTTCCGGGACAGGTCCTAGCACAGATACGCAGTATTTT.

This CDR3 is CASSYSCQVCNTGELFF. For the CDR3, the DNA is TGTGCCAGCAGTTACTCGTGCCAGGTATGCAACACCGGGGAGCTGTTTTTT. The J gene is TRBJ2-2, the V gene TRBV6-7; D not resolved. TRBV6-7 is noted as an ORF with a role that remains uncertain. V dropped 0 bases and J dropped 2 bases, with 13 bases sitting between them. The CDR3 runs to 17 residues.

This clone is a singleton in its sample. The chain has TRBV5-4 and TRBJ2-3; 7 bases map to TRBD1. This CDR3 comprises 12 residues. In germline, CDR1 is SGHNT, CDR2 YYREEE (reference sequence). V dropped 4 bases and J dropped 5; count of bases not matched to a gene: 1. The CDR3 DNA sequence: TGTGCCAGCAGCCACAGGGGAGATACGCAGTATTTT. Translated, it gives CASSHRGDTQYF.